This T cell receptor (beta chain) derives from a study of graft-versus-host responses after intestinal transplantation. As for the study in general: Every one of the recipients received anti-thymocyte globulin induction and afterwards took tacrolimus and steroids for three to four years.

There are a few counts of this clone. Its cognate antigen is unknown. Overall study findings and caveats: GvH clones turned up in recipient marrow; some had shown up first in ileum or blood. High graft-versus-host to host-versus-graft T cell clonal ratios marked allografts of patients with graft-donor macrochimerism.

The data were produced by immunoSEQ multiplex PCR, yet TCRdb's version contains in-frame clones alone and is incomplete. The repertoire includes more than 95,000 clones, 93% of them detected once, and under 1.5% sits in the top ten. Germline CDR1 reads MNHEY; CDR2 reads SMNVEV (reference sequence). This CDR3 is built from 16 residues. Trimming left V 5 bases short and J 6 bases short, with 22 bases between. This TCR came from a human donor who received an intestinal transplant. This chain joins TRBV27 and TRBJ1-1, with D possibly TRBD1 on 6 matching bases. The source was unstimulated CD8+ T cells sorted from spleen or lymph node cells, collected before intestinal transplant. The CDR3 sequence is CASSPTSRGWWSEAFF. Written as DNA, the CDR3 is TGTGCCAGCAGTCCGACGAGCAGGGGATGGTGGTCTGAAGCTTTCTTT.